This TCR beta chain was documented in a study of cytomegalovirus exposure and HLA in healthy donors. Study-level background: Among 150 million to 200 million T cells, an earlier analysis found approximately 110 million unique TCR beta sequences. Findings of the study overall: Rare TCR sequences dominated, though some public TCRs recurred in many donors.

This PCR relied on a set of 60 Vbeta primers and 13 Jbeta primers. Repertoires were generated with immunoSEQ multiplex PCR, while TCRdb's copy carries only in-frame clones and drops some. The table has about 120,000 clones, around 80% seen once. V gave up 5 bases and J gave up 0 bases, with 10 bases separating them. Per germline, CDR1 MNHEY and CDR2 SMNVEV (reference sequence). The CDR3 spans 14 residues. To note about this clone: Its antigen remains unknown. Other DNA sequences in the sample encode the same CDR3.

Sequencing input: PBMCs. The chain links TRBV27 to TRBJ1-1; D perhaps matches TRBD1 (5 bases). This sequence was found in a woman aged 18-30 years in good health and CMV-seropositive. Here the CDR3 DNA reads TGTGCCAGCAGTCATGACAGTTTGAACACTGAAGCTTTCTTT. It encodes CASSHDSLNTEAFF.